This T cell receptor beta chain is from a study of blood T cell repertoires in COVID-19. The CDR3 has 15 amino acids. CDR1 and CDR2 from the germline V gene are WSHSY and SAAADI. Losses at the gene ends were 1 base for V and 2 bases for J; bases not matched to a gene: 2. Assay: immunoSEQ multiplex PCR; the TCRdb copy retains only in-frame clones and omits some. The data show about 190,000 clones, 70% to 90% seen once. The receptor was derived from a woman in her 40s in a cohort exposed to, infected with or recovered from COVID-19 (not recorded which). This sequence joins TRBV10-2 and TRBJ1-2; 9 positions agree with TRBD1. Sample: PBMCs or T cells enriched from blood (not recorded which). Here the CDR3 reads CASSEYGQGNYGYTF. The CDR3 DNA sequence: TGCGCCAGCAGTGAGTATGGACAGGGGAACTATGGCTACACCTTC.